The 5 T cell receptor beta chains in this list originate from one sample, sequenced in a study of T cells in Graves' hyperthyroidism and ophthalmopathy. It was RNA transcripts that yielded the amplified TCR beta CDR3 regions. HTBI primers were used for first-round RT-PCR of the TCR CDR3. Using its own MiXCR run on the multiplex PCR reads, TCRdb lists one record per CDR3 protein. This sample has hundreds of thousands of distinct CDR3 sequences, with less than 45% found just once. The specimen sequenced was peripheral blood or thyroid tissue (not recorded which). The receptor set was obtained from an adult man with Graves' disease, either hyperthyroidism or ophthalmopathy (not recorded which).

This rearrangement joins TRBV29-1 to TRBJ1-2; 10 bases line up with TRBD1. The CDR3 runs to 13 residues. The germline V gene has CDR1 SQVTM and CDR2 ANQGSEA. The J segment lost 9 bases and the V segment lost 5 bases, leaving 9 bases of the junction unmatched. The CDR3: CSVPGQGLHSYTF. CDR3 sequence (DNA): TGCAGCGTTCCGGGACAGGGGCTTCATAGCTACACCTTC.

The chain has TRBV7-9 and TRBJ1-1; D is uncertain. Germline CDR1 is SEHNR and CDR2 is FQNEAQ (reference sequence). The CDR3 contains 14 residues. V lost 1 base and J lost 1, with 7 bases in between. The CDR3, as DNA: TGTGCCAGCAGCTTAGTGCGGACGAACACTGAAGCTTTCTTT. This encodes CASSLVRTNTEAFF.

This chain connects TRBV7-9 to TRBJ2-3; 9 nucleotides align to TRBD2. Germline CDR1 reads SEHNR; CDR2 reads FQNEAQ (reference sequence). CDR3 length: 14 amino acids. The ends lost 3 bases at V and 5 bases at J; junction bases unmatched: 3. The CDR3 nucleotides are TGTGCCAGCAGCTTGGCGGGAGGGGGAGATACGCAGTATTTT. Its translation: CASSLAGGGDTQYF. The full variable domain, with the rest looked up from reference TRBV7-9 and TRBJ2-3, is DTGVSQNPRHKITKRGQNVTFRCDPISEHNRLYWYRQTLGQGPEFLTYFQNEAQLEKSRLLSDRFSAERPKGSFSTLEIQRTEQGDSAMYLCASSLAGGGDTQYFGPGTRLTVL.

The rearrangement uses TRBV9 and TRBJ1-1; D might be TRBD1 (6 bases). With 5 bases removed from V and 0 bases from J, the gap between germline ends came to 17 bases. There are 16 residues in the CDR3. Germline CDR1 is SGDLS and CDR2 is YYNGEE. The chain's CDR3 is CASSRTIGGMNTEAFF. CDR3 nucleotides: TGTGCCAGCAGTCGGACTATTGGGGGCATGAACACTGAAGCTTTCTTT.

Regarding this clonotype: The junction and the germline gene differ at one end; a read error may be behind it. The genes are TRBV24-1 and TRBJ1-1; 11 bases agree with TRBD1. The CDR3 consists of 13 residues. In germline, CDR1 is KGHDR, CDR2 SFDVKD. CDR3 DNA: TGTGCCACCAGTGACGGCGTGGACAGGGGGCAGCTCTTT. It codes for CATSDGVDRGQLF.